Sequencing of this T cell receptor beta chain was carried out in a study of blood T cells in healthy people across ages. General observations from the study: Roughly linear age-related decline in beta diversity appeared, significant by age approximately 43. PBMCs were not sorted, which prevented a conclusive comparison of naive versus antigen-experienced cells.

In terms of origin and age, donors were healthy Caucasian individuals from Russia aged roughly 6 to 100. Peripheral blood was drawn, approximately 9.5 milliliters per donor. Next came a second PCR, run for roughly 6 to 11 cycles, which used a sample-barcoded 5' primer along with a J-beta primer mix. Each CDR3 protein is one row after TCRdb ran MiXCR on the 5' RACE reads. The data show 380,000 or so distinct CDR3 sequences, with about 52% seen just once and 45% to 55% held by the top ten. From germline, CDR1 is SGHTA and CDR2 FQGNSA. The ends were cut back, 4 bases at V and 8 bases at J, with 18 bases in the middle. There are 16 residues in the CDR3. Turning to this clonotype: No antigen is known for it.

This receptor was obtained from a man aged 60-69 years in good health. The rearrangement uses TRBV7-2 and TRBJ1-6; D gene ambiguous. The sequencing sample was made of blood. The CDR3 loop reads CASSSNPGLPDSPLHF. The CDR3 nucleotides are TGTGCCAGCAGCTCTAATCCCGGGTTACCGGATTCACCCCTCCACTTT.